This record concerns one T cell receptor (beta chain) sequence. Its antigen is still unknown. The CDR3 sequence is 16 residues long. The V end lost 4 bases, the J end lost 3 bases, and 16 bases lay between the germline ends. Germline V gives CDR1 LNHDA, CDR2 SQIVND (reference sequence). It was with 60 Vbeta and 13 Jbeta primers that the PCR ran. Assay: immunoSEQ multiplex PCR; the TCRdb copy retains only in-frame clones and omits some. The sample has some 130,000 clones, around 80% seen once. The record originates from a study of cytomegalovirus exposure and HLA in healthy donors. Study information: From about 170 million T cells, an earlier analysis saw 110 million or so unique TCR beta sequences. Whole-study results and caveats: Cytomegalovirus association was listed for roughly 160 TCR beta chains. Earlier analysis looked at TCR beta V segments, and most were productive about 90% or about 30% of the time.

Sample: PBMCs. The receptor comes from a woman aged 35 to 49 in good health and CMV-seronegative. The gene calls are TRBV19 and TRBJ2-4; D might be TRBD1 (6 bases). CDR3 region: CASSTRGGWDKNIQYF. The CDR3 region has the DNA TGTGCCAGTAGTACCCGAGGGGGTTGGGACAAAAACATTCAGTACTTC.